The T cell receptor beta chain described here comes from a study of blood T cell repertoires in COVID-19. Looking at the study overall: COVID-19 samples from acute and convalescent phases originated in the United States, Italy and Spain. PBMCs, B-cell-depleted T cells, or T cells were the source of the cDNA or gDNA that made up the material.

Authors' processing steps: It was from reference gene primer amplification that nucleated cell counts were estimated. Data came from immunoSEQ multiplex PCR; TCRdb stores just in-frame clones and leaves some out. The V and J calls and clone size are taken from that table; D and trimming were inferred from the DNA. The table lists about 160,000 clones, approximately 86% of them singletons, with roughly 3.5% in the top ten. The count of this clone is one. Material: peripheral blood. The sequence was obtained from a man in his 70s with acute or convalescent COVID-19.

The CDR3, as DNA: TGCGCCAGCACCCCAAATGGGAAGGGGGATGACCAGTACTTC. Its protein is CASTPNGKGDDQYF. The V call is TRBV5-1, the J call TRBJ2-5, with D tentatively TRBD1 (6 bases). The germline V and J ends were trimmed by 6 bases and 10 bases, with 22 bases remaining between them. The CDR3 is 14 residues long. Germline V gives CDR1 SGHRS, CDR2 YFSETQ.